A selection of T cell receptor beta chains follows, all from one sample in a study of T cells in Graves' hyperthyroidism and ophthalmopathy. MiXCR, applied by TCRdb to the multiplex PCR reads, yields one record per CDR3 protein. The table lists some 530,000 distinct CDR3 sequences, roughly 22% of them singletons, with under 55% in the top ten. The sample comprised blood. Receptors originate from a woman aged 70-85 years with Graves' ophthalmopathy. CDR3s include the opening cysteine and the closing phenylalanine or tryptophan.

CDR3,J,V
CASSPHGSWTGELFF,TRBJ2-2,TRBV6-1
CASSYDSLNTEAFF,TRBJ1-1,TRBV2
CASSPLTGYNEKLFF,TRBJ1-4,TRBV28
CSARVSGGWSNQPQHF,TRBJ1-5,TRBV20-1
CASSYAENYGYTF,TRBJ1-2,TRBV12-3/TRBV12-4
CASSYSSSLPYEQYF,TRBJ2-7,TRBV6-2/TRBV6-3
CASSLRADGNEQFF,TRBJ2-1,TRBV5-1
CSARHPLGREKPYNEQFF,TRBJ2-1,TRBV20-1
CSAREGGSGNTIYF,TRBJ1-3,TRBV20-1
CAWSKGVPLYEQYF,TRBJ2-7,TRBV30
CSVRGEQPQHF,TRBJ1-5,TRBV29-1
CASILDREGTDTQYF,TRBJ2-3,TRBV2
CASSFRGWGENTGELFF,TRBJ2-2,TRBV7-9
CASIPQGGLAGGPRREQFF,TRBJ2-1,TRBV7-8
CASSYTPLGSGETQYF,TRBJ2-5,TRBV18
CASSRNGQGWWETQYF,TRBJ2-5,TRBV28
CASSGRGSNTEAFF,TRBJ1-1,TRBV25-1
CASSSPGQGPPDTQYF,TRBJ2-3,TRBV28
CASSTGTGGNQPQHF,TRBJ1-5,TRBV12-3/TRBV12-4
CASSESAGGIQTDTQYF,TRBJ2-3,TRBV2
CASSLGGLAQETQYF,TRBJ2-5,TRBV12-3/TRBV12-4
CATSDSGRLNTEAFF,TRBJ1-1,TRBV24-1
CASSYSTGVGSADTQYF,TRBJ2-3,TRBV6-2/TRBV6-3
CATSRDRRAGANVLTF,TRBJ2-6,TRBV15
CASSTPGQGNQPQHF,TRBJ1-5,TRBV28
CSVGASYEQYF,TRBJ2-7,TRBV29-1
CASAGSDQPQHF,TRBJ1-5,TRBV6-1
CASSVRAGNSPLHF,TRBJ1-6,TRBV6-1
CASSRGTNTEAFF,TRBJ1-1,TRBV2
CAISPGQGAEGYTF,TRBJ1-2,TRBV10-3
CASSQVAGEGGYTF,TRBJ1-2,TRBV3-1
CASSLRLAGGTEQFF,TRBJ2-1,TRBV7-3
CASTLGLGETQYF,TRBJ2-5,TRBV2
CASSEESSNQPQHF,TRBJ1-5,TRBV2
CASSYSPSTTEAFF,TRBJ1-1,TRBV6-5
CAGSPRSGQGADEKLFF,TRBJ1-4,TRBV11-2
CASSFGFSGGTEAFF,TRBJ1-1,TRBV7-8
CASSISGTDYGYTF,TRBJ1-2,TRBV9
CASSSDRGTNYGYTF,TRBJ1-2,TRBV19
CASNQGQLNTEAFF,TRBJ1-1,TRBV2
CSARDHRASGRETQYF,TRBJ2-5,TRBV20-1
CASRAGFNEKLFF,TRBJ1-4,TRBV28
CASTHGETQYF,TRBJ2-5,TRBV27
CASSSPGQGATNEKLFF,TRBJ1-4,TRBV7-9
CASSSILAGGPDEQFF,TRBJ2-1,TRBV7-9
CASSLSVNQPQHF,TRBJ1-5,TRBV12-3/TRBV12-4
CSARTAGSTDTQYF,TRBJ2-3,TRBV20-1
CASSYRAQDTEAFF,TRBJ1-1,TRBV6-5
CASSSTRLAESYEQYF,TRBJ2-7,TRBV6-2/TRBV6-3
CASSYRLGQGQETQYF,TRBJ2-5,TRBV7-2
CASSQKTQYF,TRBJ2-5,TRBV6-2/TRBV6-3
CASSSGSPNYGYTF,TRBJ1-2,TRBV6-2/TRBV6-3
CASSRRSSYEQYF,TRBJ2-7,TRBV4-1
CARGGDYNEQFF,TRBJ2-1,TRBV28
CASSLAGQRGYEQYF,TRBJ2-7,TRBV5-4